These 8 T cell receptor beta chains were all obtained from the same sample, sequenced in a study of cytomegalovirus exposure and HLA in healthy donors (TCRdb year 2017). The library was obtained by the immunoSEQ multiplex PCR assay. The multiplex PCR relied on a mix of 60 forward primers for TCR Vbeta segments and 13 reverse primers for TCR Jbeta segments. TCRdb's version of the immuneACCESS table is confined to in-frame rearrangements and falls short of the full clone set. An unresolved V gene accounts for under half of the shortfall where checked; the remainder is of unknown origin. The sample yields 95,000 to 150,000 clones; roughly 80% were counted once. The ten largest clones represent around 30% of the sample. Sequenced input: PBMCs. Receptors were obtained from a man between 60 and 75 years old in good health and CMV-seropositive.

This clone was counted once. V and J are TRBV29-1 and TRBJ1-2, with TRBD1 identical over 9 bases. Germline V gene sequence: CDR1 SQVTM, CDR2 ANQGSEA. The CDR3 sequence is 13 residues long. V shed 6 bases, J shed 6 bases, and the junction held 8 bases outside the gene matches. CDR3 in amino acids: CSVPTGTGHGYTF. For the CDR3, the DNA is TGCAGCGTGCCGACCGGGACAGGGCATGGCTACACCTTC.

Comment on this clone: The final CDR3 position lacks the conserved phenylalanine or tryptophan, pointing to a likely read error. Because the CDR3's place on the DNA is in doubt, the DNA is left out and the CDR3 is given as listed by TCRdb. The chain employs TRBV11-2 and TRBJ1-1. The CDR3 region is 11 residues in length, termini included. CDR1 is SGHAT, CDR2 FQNNGV, per germline. CDR3 region: CASSLEMRFSV.

This chain connects TRBV7-8 to TRBJ2-7; unclear D gene. This CDR3 comprises 15 residues. Germline lookup yields CDR1 SGHVS and CDR2 FQNEAQ. Trimming left V 1 base short and J 1 base short, with 11 bases between. CDR3 protein: CASSLGRIISYEQYF. In DNA form, the CDR3 reads TGTGCCAGCAGCTTAGGCAGGATAATTTCCTACGAGCAGTACTTC.

This clone showed up just once. The chain is built from TRBV18 and TRBJ1-2; 7 nucleotides align to TRBD1. Germline assignment: CDR1 KGHSH and CDR2 LQKENI. CDR3 size: 15 residues. The V and J ends lost 3 bases and 4 bases, in that order; junction bases with no gene match: 8. The CDR3, as DNA: TGTGCCAGCTCACCCCTTGGGACAGACCCCTATGGCTACACCTTC. Its translation: CASSPLGTDPYGYTF. Using reference TRBV18 and TRBJ1-2 for the parts outside the CDR3, the full variable domain is NAGVMQNPRHLVRRRGQEARLRCSPMKGHSHVYWYRQLPEEGLKFMVYLQKENIIDESGMPKERFSAEFPKEGPSILRIQQVVRGDSAAYFCASSPLGTDPYGYTFGSGTRLTVV.

The genes are TRBV7-9 and TRBJ2-1, with 9 bases aligning to TRBD1. The V gene end was trimmed by 2 bases and the J gene end by 3 bases; junction bases not matched to a gene: 5. The CDR3 totals 16 residues. Germline-derived CDR1 and CDR2 are SEHNR and FQNEAQ (reference sequence). CDR3 nucleotide sequence: TGTGCCAGCAGCTTATCCGGGACAGGGTACTACAATGAGCAGTTCTTC. It is translated as CASSLSGTGYYNEQFF.

The chain links TRBV5-1 to TRBJ1-1; possibly TRBD1 for D (6 bases). Per germline, CDR1 SGHRS and CDR2 YFSETQ. Trimming took off 3 bases at V and 7 bases at J, with 16 bases between the two ends. This CDR3 spans 14 amino acids. The CDR3 DNA reads as TGCGCCAGCAGCTCGTCCCCTAGGGGGGGTGAAGCTTTCTTT. Translating gives CASSSSPRGGEAFF.

The chain has TRBV9 and TRBJ2-7; D possibly corresponds to TRBD1 (6 bases). V dropped 1 base and J dropped 3 bases, with 14 bases sitting between them. From germline, CDR1 is SGDLS and CDR2 YYNGEE. This CDR3 spans 15 amino acids. This CDR3 reads CASSVSTGSFYEQYF. The CDR3 nucleotides are TGTGCCAGCAGCGTATCGACAGGCTCTTTCTACGAGCAGTACTTC.

Remarks on this clone: No DNA is shown, since the ends of the CDR3 on it are uncertain; the CDR3 is the one TCRdb lists. V is TRBV21-1 and J is TRBJ2-3; the table's D call, TRBD2, has no DNA check behind it. TRBV21-1 is reported as a pseudogene. Counting both end residues, the CDR3 totals 17 amino acids. This CDR3 is CAIPTAVAGGSTDTQYF.